Listed here are 26 T cell receptor beta chains from one sample, sequenced in a study of T cell responses to AZD1222 COVID-19 vaccine. Clones were sequenced by immunoSEQ multiplex PCR, and TCRdb holds only the in-frame ones, with some missing. The sample carries 100,000 to 150,000 clones, around 93% recorded once. The sequenced sample was peripheral blood, obtained on day 0 of AZD1222 vaccination. Source of these receptors: an adult in good health.

The chain employs TRBV9 and TRBJ1-2; D is uncertain. Between the trimmed V and J ends, which lost 0 bases and 8 bases, there was a span of 11 bases. The CDR3 runs 13 residues. In germline, CDR1 is SGDLS, CDR2 YYNGEE. The CDR3 DNA reads as TGTGCCAGCAGCGTAGGGCCGGCTAGAGGCTACACCTTC. This gives the protein CASSVGPARGYTF.

This chain links TRBV10-3 with TRBJ1-2; tentative D call: TRBD1 (5 bases). This CDR3 is built from 13 residues. V lost 4 bases and J 8 bases, leaving 14 bases between the germline ends. Germline CDR1 reads ENHRY; CDR2 reads SYGVKD. CDR3 in DNA: TGTGCCATCAGTGCACCGGGAGGGGAAGGCTACACCTTC. It yields the protein CAISAPGGEGYTF.

The V call is TRBV4-2, the J call TRBJ2-3, with D hard to call. Per germline, CDR1 LGHNA and CDR2 YNFKEQ. The CDR3 length is 17 residues. V was shortened by 2 bases and J by 1 base, with 16 bases between the two germline ends. The CDR3 loop is CASSQHIQDIGTDTQYF. CDR3 nucleotide sequence: TGTGCCAGCAGCCAACACATCCAAGACATCGGCACAGATACGCAGTATTTT.

V gene TRBV19 combines with J gene TRBJ2-1; 10 positions agree with TRBD2. This CDR3 spans 15 amino acids. Germline CDR1 LNHDA, CDR2 SQIVND (reference sequence). The V and J ends lost 8 bases and 7 bases, in that order; junction bases with no gene match: 11. CDR3 residues: CASRHLAGVGNEQFF. The CDR3 DNA is TGTGCCAGTCGACATCTAGCGGGAGTGGGAAATGAGCAGTTCTTC.

The chain uses TRBV2 and TRBJ1-1, with D uncertain. V was cut by 7 bases and J by 1 base, with 7 bases left in between. Germline V lookup: CDR1 SNHLY, CDR2 FYNNEI. The CDR3 totals 12 residues. CDR3 sequence (DNA): TGTGCCAGCACGAAGGAGAACACTGAAGCTTTCTTT. As protein: CASTKENTEAFF. Full variable domain (outside the CDR3, taken from reference TRBV2 and TRBJ1-1): EPEVTQTPSHQVTQMGQEVILRCVPISNHLYFYWYRQILGQKVEFLVSFYNNEISEKSEIFDDQFSVERPDGSNFTLKIRSTKLEDSAMYFCASTKENTEAFFGQGTRLTVV.

The rearrangement uses TRBV18 and TRBJ1-3, with no clear D. Trimming left V 6 bases short and J 1 base short, with 34 bases between. The length of the CDR3 is 22 residues. CDR1 is KGHSH and CDR2 is LQKENI in the germline V gene. The CDR3 reads CASSSPRPARFRTDLSGNTIYF. CDR3 DNA sequence: TGTGCCAGCTCCTCACCTCGGCCCGCGCGCTTCCGGACGGACTTATCTGGAAACACCATATATTTT.

V and J are TRBV5-6 and TRBJ2-2; perhaps TRBD2 as D (7 bases). The ends were cut back, 2 bases at V and 7 bases at J, with 18 bases in the middle. CDR3 length: 16 amino acids. Germline CDR1 and CDR2: SGHDT and YYEEEE. The CDR3 reads CASSLGGGGPGGELFF. The DNA of the CDR3 is TGTGCCAGCAGCTTAGGAGGGGGAGGGCCTGGCGGGGAGCTGTTTTTT.

The V and J genes are TRBV12-3 or TRBV12-4 and TRBJ1-1, with D perhaps matching TRBD1 (5 bases). The germline V and J ends were trimmed by 10 bases and 7 bases, with 13 bases remaining between them. CDR3 length equals 11 residues. CDR3 sequence: CAITGGFEAFF. In DNA, the CDR3 is TGTGCCATCACGGGGGGTTTTGAAGCTTTCTTT.

The J gene is TRBJ1-2, the V gene TRBV9, with D tentatively TRBD1 (5 bases). The CDR3 is 15 residues long. The germline V gene has CDR1 SGDLS and CDR2 YYNGEE. Trimming cost V 0 bases and J 4 bases, with 13 bases left between them. The DNA for the CDR3 is TGTGCCAGCAGCGTAGATCAGGGTGAGGGCTATGGCTACACCTTC. It is translated as CASSVDQGEGYGYTF.

The chain links TRBV9 to TRBJ2-2; D is unresolved. The CDR3 contains 12 residues. CDR1 SGDLS and CDR2 YYNGEE come from the germline V gene. V was cut by 3 bases and J by 7 bases, with 7 bases left in between. The CDR3: CASSGLIGELFF. The CDR3 DNA follows: TGTGCCAGCAGCGGGTTAATCGGGGAGCTGTTTTTT.

The rearrangement uses TRBV18 and TRBJ1-5; D is ambiguous. Per the germline V gene, CDR1 is KGHSH and CDR2 is LQKENI. V was shortened by 5 bases and J by 6 bases, with 11 bases between the two germline ends. CDR3 length: 13 residues. The CDR3 coding sequence is TGTGCCAGCTCAAACGGAAACGGTCAGCCCCAGCATTTT. It specifies CASSNGNGQPQHF.

The J gene is TRBJ2-7, the V gene TRBV15; 12 nucleotides line up with TRBD2. Germline CDR1 reads LNHNV; CDR2 reads YYDKDF (reference sequence). Losses at the gene ends were 6 bases for V and 2 bases for J; bases not matched to a gene: 8. The CDR3 is made up of 16 amino acids. CDR3 DNA: TGTGCCACCAGGACGACTAGCGGGAGTAGTCCCTACGAGCAGTACTTC. Amino acid sequence: CATRTTSGSSPYEQYF. Together with reference TRBV15 and TRBJ2-7, the CDR3 gives the full variable domain: DAMVIQNPRYQVTQFGKPVTLSCSQTLNHNVMYWYQQKSSQAPKLLFHYYDKDFNNEADTPDNFQSRRPNTSFCFLDIRSPGLGDTAMYLCATRTTSGSSPYEQYFGPGTRLTVT.

The chain couples TRBV19 to TRBJ2-1; D remains ambiguous. CDR3 length equals 14 residues. V was pared by 5 bases and J by 11 bases, with 19 bases between. CDR1 and CDR2 (germline): LNHDA, SQIVND (reference sequence). CDR3: CASSPEQRMYQQFF. DNA of the CDR3: TGTGCCAGTAGTCCTGAACAGAGAATGTATCAGCAGTTCTTC.

The chain couples TRBV5-1 to TRBJ2-3; no clear D gene. This CDR3 contains 16 residues. Trimming took off 4 bases at V and 0 bases at J, with 15 bases between the two ends. CDR1 is SGHRS, CDR2 YFSETQ, per germline. In DNA, the CDR3 is TGCGCCAGCAGCCTCCAATTTTCAGTTAGCACAGATACGCAGTATTTT. This codes for CASSLQFSVSTDTQYF.

The V gene is TRBV28, the J gene TRBJ1-5; D might be TRBD1 (5 bases). Germline loops: CDR1 MDHEN, CDR2 SYDVKM. This CDR3 spans 13 amino acids. V was clipped by 6 bases and J by 9 bases, with 15 bases between them. CDR3 in amino acids: CASSYGTARPQHF. CDR3 DNA sequence: TGTGCCAGCAGCTACGGGACCGCCCGGCCCCAGCATTTT.

This chain uses TRBV19 with TRBJ2-5, with 8 bases fitting TRBD2. The germline V gene has CDR1 LNHDA and CDR2 SQIVND (reference sequence). The V and J ends lost 5 bases and 4 bases, in that order; junction bases with no gene match: 9. This CDR3 comprises 15 residues. The CDR3 nucleotides are TGTGCCAGTAGTGTAGCGGGACAATGGCGAGAGACCCAGTACTTC. The encoded protein is CASSVAGQWRETQYF. Drawing the rest from reference TRBV19 and TRBJ2-5, the complete variable domain is DGGITQSPKYLFRKEGQNVTLSCEQNLNHDAMYWYRQDPGQGLRLIYYSQIVNDFQKGDIAEGYSVSREKKESFPLTVTSAQKNPTAFYLCASSVAGQWRETQYFGPGTRLLVL.

V and J are TRBV11-1 and TRBJ2-1; D unclear. There are 15 residues in the CDR3. V shed 4 bases and J shed 3 bases, with 13 bases lying between them. The germline gives CDR1 SGHAT, CDR2 FQDESV (reference sequence). CDR3 DNA: TGTGCCAGCAGCTCCACCTCAGGAGTCTACAATGAGCAGTTCTTC. Translating it yields CASSSTSGVYNEQFF.

The J gene is TRBJ2-2, the V gene TRBV19, with D perhaps assigned TRBD1 or TRBD2 (6 bases each). Germline V CDR1 and CDR2: LNHDA, SQIVND (reference sequence). The CDR3 sequence is 14 residues long. V dropped 8 bases and J dropped 1 base, with 11 bases sitting between them. As DNA, the CDR3 is TGTGCCAGTGGCGGGACACGGAACACCGGGGAGCTGTTTTTT. The encoded protein is CASGGTRNTGELFF.

The gene calls are TRBV12-3 or TRBV12-4 and TRBJ1-2, with TRBD1 matching 8 bases. The CDR3 consists of 13 residues. Trimming cost V 5 bases and J 3 bases; bases outside gene matches: 2. For the CDR3, the DNA is TGTGCCAGCAGTGCAGGGGGCTACTATGGCTACACCTTC. This encodes CASSAGGYYGYTF.

The chain employs TRBV6-5 and TRBJ1-1, with D possibly being TRBD1 (6 bases). The length of the CDR3 is 14 residues. Between the trimmed V and J ends, which lost 5 bases and 0 bases, there was a span of 10 bases. Germline CDR1 reads MNHEY; CDR2 reads SVGAGI. The CDR3 spells CASSPDRMNTEAFF. The CDR3 DNA sequence: TGTGCCAGCAGTCCTGACAGGATGAACACTGAAGCTTTCTTT.

The chain combines TRBV4-2 with TRBJ1-1; 10 bases fit TRBD1. The germline V gene encodes CDR1 LGHNA and CDR2 YNFKEQ. The CDR3 contains 18 residues. Germline trimming cut 0 bases from V and 4 bases from J; bases unmatched to any gene: 11. The CDR3 region has the DNA TGTGCCAGCAGCCAAGAGGTGTTTGGTGGGACAGGGGTCACTGAAGCTTTCTTT. The encoded protein is CASSQEVFGGTGVTEAFF.

The V call is TRBV9, the J call TRBJ2-1, with D perhaps given as TRBD1 or TRBD2 (5 bases each). Germline CDR1 is SGDLS and CDR2 is YYNGEE. V was shortened by 3 bases and J by 0 bases, with 10 bases between the two germline ends. The CDR3 is made up of 15 amino acids. The CDR3 sequence: CASSADGTSYNEQFF. In DNA, the CDR3 is TGTGCCAGCAGCGCTGACGGGACCTCCTACAATGAGCAGTTCTTC.

In its sample, this clone was seen a few times. V gene TRBV6-5 combines with J gene TRBJ2-2, with 10 bases aligning to TRBD1. CDR1 and CDR2 (germline): MNHEY, SVGAGI. The V gene end was trimmed by 10 bases and the J gene end by 13 bases; junction bases not matched to a gene: 6. This CDR3 spans 11 amino acids. The CDR3 sequence: CATTDRGRLFF. In DNA, the CDR3 is TGTGCCACTACGGACAGGGGGAGGCTGTTTTTT.

The chain carries TRBV5-1 and TRBJ2-2, with a tentative D call TRBD1 (6 bases). Germline V gene data show CDR1 as SGHRS and CDR2 as YFSETQ. The length of the CDR3 is 15 residues. V lost 4 bases and J 4 bases, leaving 14 bases between the germline ends. The CDR3 reads CASSPHRVGTGELFF. The CDR3, as DNA: TGCGCCAGCAGCCCGCACAGGGTGGGCACCGGGGAGCTGTTTTTT.

The chain carries TRBV13 and TRBJ1-1, with D possibly TRBD1 on 6 matching bases. Deletions cut 3 bases from V and 4 bases from J, with 15 bases between. The germline gives CDR1 PRHDT, CDR2 FYEKMQ (reference sequence). The CDR3 length is 15 residues. The CDR3 is CASSFRQALSTEAFF. The DNA for the CDR3 is TGTGCCAGCAGCTTCAGACAGGCCCTGAGCACTGAAGCTTTCTTT.

V is TRBV28 and J is TRBJ1-5, with D maybe TRBD1 (6 bases). The V end lost 2 bases, the J end lost 6 bases, and 11 bases lay between the germline ends. CDR1 is MDHEN and CDR2 is SYDVKM in the germline V gene. This CDR3 has 14 residues. The CDR3 reads CASSLTGRIQPQHF. As DNA, the CDR3 is TGTGCCAGCAGTTTAACAGGGCGAATTCAGCCCCAGCATTTT.